The 20 T cell receptor beta chains below were found in one sample sequenced in a study of T cell repertoires in cytomegalovirus infection. Antigens for these TCRs are unknown. TCRdb reprocessed the reads via MiXCR and lists one record per CDR3 protein. Of about 830,000 distinct CDR3 sequences in the sample, approximately 30% are singletons; the top ten hold 9.5% to 15%. The source material was cultured CD8+ T cells from PBMCs, sampled from culture after CMV antigen stimulation. The source of these receptors is a human donor in good health (CMV status not recorded). Some clones in this sample may be carry-over from other donors' samples.

This clonotype occurred a few times. The chain is built from TRBV5-6 and TRBJ2-7, with D perhaps matching TRBD2 (6 bases). The length of the CDR3 is 13 residues. V lost 4 bases to trimming and J lost 5 bases, with 13 bases between them. Germline loops: CDR1 SGHDT, CDR2 YYEEEE. CDR3 DNA: TGTGCCAGCAGCCACGGGAGATCTGACGAGCAGTACTTC. Its translation is CASSHGRSDEQYF.

With regard to this clonotype: Compared with germline, one end of the junction differs, possibly owing to a read error. This rearrangement joins TRBV5-6 to TRBJ1-6, with 10 positions matching TRBD1. The CDR3 sequence is 16 residues long. Per the germline V gene, CDR1 is SGHDT and CDR2 is YYEEEE. This CDR3 reads CASSRIRTGGNSLLHF. The CDR3 nucleotides are TGTGCCAGCAGCAGAATACGGACAGGGGGAAATTCACTCCTCCACTTT.

This clonotype has a single count. This sequence may be a read error, since a much larger clone differs from it by one base. The V gene is TRBV11-2, the J gene TRBJ1-4; the D is unclear. CDR3 length: 15 amino acids. CDR1 and CDR2 (germline): SGHAT, FQNNGV. The CDR3, as DNA: TGTGCCAGCAGCTTAAGCAGACAATTTAATGGAAAACTGTTTTTT. This translates into CASSLSRQFNGKLFF.

In this sample, this clonotype turned up a few times. The V gene is TRBV6-5, the J gene TRBJ1-2; 9 bases match TRBD1. The ends lost 5 bases at V and 7 bases at J; junction bases unmatched: 5. Germline V CDR1 and CDR2: MNHEY, SVGAGI. The CDR3 sequence is 13 residues long. CDR3 sequence: CASSTPTGGGYTF. The CDR3 coding sequence is TGTGCCAGCAGTACCCCGACAGGGGGTGGCTACACCTTC.

This clonotype was counted between two and nine times. The gene calls are TRBV10-3 and TRBJ2-7, with 7 nucleotides matching TRBD1. CDR3 length: 15 amino acids. V lost 4 bases and J lost 4; bases outside the gene matches: 10. Germline V gene lookup returns CDR1 ENHRY and CDR2 SYGVKD. The CDR3 DNA reads TGTGCCATCAGTGCAACGACAGGGAGTGGGTACGAGCAGTACTTC. Residues: CAISATTGSGYEQYF.

Ten or more counts support this clonotype. The CDR3 DNA sequence: TGTGCCAGCAGCGGCAGCCCGCTACCTGGCCCGACAGATACGCAGTATTTT. Translation gives CASSGSPLPGPTDTQYF. The J gene is TRBJ2-3, the V gene TRBV7-6; D not resolved. V was trimmed by 5 bases and J by 3 bases, leaving 21 bases between them. Germline V CDR1 and CDR2: SGHVS, FNYEAQ. The CDR3 length is 17 residues.

In the case of this clonotype: This may stem from a read error, because a much larger clone lies one nucleotide away. The chain has TRBV3-1 and TRBJ1-5; TRBD1 aligns across 9 bases. This CDR3 is built from 15 residues. Germline CDR1 LGHDT, CDR2 YNNKEL (reference sequence). V gave up 1 base and J gave up 4 bases; unmatched junction bases: 2. CDR3 sequence reads: CASSQGGQGNQPQHF. In DNA form, the CDR3 reads TGTGCCAGCAGCCAAGGGGGACAGGGTAATCAGCCCCAGCATTTT.

This clonotype was seen more than once but under ten times. This may arise from a read error, as a much more abundant clone is one base away. The rearrangement links TRBV7-9 to TRBJ2-3; TRBD1 aligns across 7 bases. Trimming cost V 5 bases and J 2 bases; bases outside gene matches: 4. Germline CDR1 reads SEHNR; CDR2 reads FQNEAQ (reference sequence). This CDR3 has 14 residues. Here the CDR3 DNA reads TGTGCCAGCAGCGCCGGGACAGCCACAGATACGCAGTATTTT. Residues: CASSAGTATDTQYF.

J is TRBJ1-2 and V is TRBV6-6; 9 positions match TRBD1. The CDR3 runs to 15 residues. In germline, CDR1 is MNHNY, CDR2 SVGAGI (reference sequence). V lost 5 bases and J lost 4; bases outside the gene matches: 8. The DNA of the CDR3 is TGTGCCAGCAGTGTTGTCGGGACAGGGTCCTATGGCTACACCTTC. It encodes CASSVVGTGSYGYTF.

A word on this clonotype: One end of the junction fails to match germline, which may point to a read error. The chain uses TRBV6-6 and TRBJ2-3, with 16 positions matching TRBD2. Germline V gene lookup returns CDR1 MNHNY and CDR2 SVGAGI (reference sequence). The CDR3 loop spans 14 amino acids. CDR3 residues: CASSYAGTSGGESF. Here the CDR3 DNA reads TGTGCCAGCAGTTACGCCGGGACTAGCGGGGGGGAGTCTTTT.

This chain joins TRBV7-6 and TRBJ2-5; possible D gene TRBD2, 6 bases. CDR3 length equals 14 residues. The germline gives CDR1 SGHVS, CDR2 FNYEAQ. Trimming removed 5 bases at V and 0 bases at J, with 10 bases between. CDR3 in amino acids: CASSPPSDQETQYF. DNA of the CDR3: TGTGCCAGCAGCCCGCCTAGCGACCAAGAGACCCAGTACTTC. Based on the CDR3 plus reference TRBV7-6 and TRBJ2-5, the full variable domain is GAGVSQSPRYKVTKRGQDVALRCDPISGHVSLYWYRQALGQGPEFLTYFNYEAQQDKSGLPNDRFSAERPEGSISTLTIQRTEQRDSAMYRCASSPPSDQETQYFGPGTRLLVL.

This clonotype was detected only a few times. The chain carries TRBV6-1 and TRBJ1-5; the D gene is possibly TRBD1 (5 bases). This CDR3 is built from 16 residues. CDR1 MNHNS and CDR2 SASEGT come from the germline V gene. V was pared by 1 base and J by 0 bases, with 10 bases between. In nucleotides, the CDR3 is TGTGCCAGCAGTGAAGGGGGACCGTATAGCAATCAGCCCCAGCATTTT. Translating it yields CASSEGGPYSNQPQHF.

This chain joins TRBV15 and TRBJ1-2; 7 bases are a match to TRBD1. Looked up from germline, CDR1 is LNHNV and CDR2 is YYDKDF (reference sequence). The CDR3 is 15 amino acids. The ends lost 3 bases at V and 6 bases at J; junction bases unmatched: 10. CDR3 sequence: CATSRDRGTAHGYTF. For the CDR3, the DNA is TGTGCCACCAGCAGGGATCGGGGGACAGCGCATGGCTACACCTTC.

Comment on this clonotype: The junction and the germline gene differ at one end; a read error may be behind it. The chain is built from TRBV19 and TRBJ2-5, with TRBD1 identical over 8 bases. The CDR3 has 13 amino acids. Germline V gene sequence: CDR1 LNHDA, CDR2 SQIVND (reference sequence). DNA for the CDR3: TGTGCTAGTACGCCAGGGGGCTGGGAGACCCAGTACTTC. Its protein product is CASTPGGWETQYF.

This clonotype was detected only a few times. The chain employs TRBV20-1 and TRBJ2-1; 7 bases agree with TRBD2. CDR1 and CDR2 (germline): DFQATT, SNEGSKA (reference sequence). With V trimmed by 4 bases and J by 4 bases, 10 bases remained unmatched. This CDR3 spans 15 amino acids. The CDR3 nucleotides are TGCAGTGCTAATAAACTAGCGCGCCCATACAATGAGCAGTTCTTC. It specifies CSANKLARPYNEQFF.

For the CDR3, the DNA is TGTGCCAGCAACACCGGGACTAGCGCGGCAGATACGCAGTATTTT. Translated: CASNTGTSAADTQYF. The V call is TRBV5-8, the J call TRBJ2-3; 10 positions agree with TRBD2. The CDR3 extends over 15 amino acids. V shed 6 bases, J shed 4 bases, and the junction held 8 bases outside the gene matches. Looked up from germline, CDR1 is SGHTS and CDR2 is YDEGEE.

This clonotype was observed a few times. The V and J genes are TRBV19 and TRBJ2-1; D is ambiguous. V was shortened by 5 bases and J by 5 bases, with 7 bases between the two germline ends. This CDR3 contains 12 residues. CDR1 and CDR2 (germline): LNHDA, SQIVND (reference sequence). The CDR3 sequence is CASSDSHNEQFF. In DNA, the CDR3 is TGTGCCAGTAGTGATTCCCACAATGAGCAGTTCTTC.

This chain joins TRBV29-1 and TRBJ2-1; the D gene is possibly TRBD2 (5 bases). CDR3 size: 8 residues. Looked up from germline, CDR1 is SQVTM and CDR2 is ANQGSEA. The ends were cut back, 8 bases at V and 10 bases at J, with 6 bases in the middle. CDR3 protein: CSTGEQFF. CDR3 nucleotides: TGCAGCACGGGGGAGCAGTTCTTC.

This clonotype was counted many times. This chain joins TRBV7-2 and TRBJ1-1, with D perhaps TRBD1 (6 bases). The CDR3 spans 15 residues. Germline V lookup: CDR1 SGHTA, CDR2 FQGNSA. Deletions cut 5 bases from V and 3 bases from J, with 16 bases between. CDR3 sequence: CASSPAGQFDTEAFF. CDR3 DNA: TGTGCCAGCAGCCCCGCCGGACAGTTTGACACTGAAGCTTTCTTT.

J is TRBJ1-4 and V is TRBV7-9; D gene ambiguous. The CDR3 has 14 amino acids. Germline V gene data show CDR1 as SEHNR and CDR2 as FQNEAQ (reference sequence). Trimming cost V 5 bases and J 8 bases, with 15 bases left between them. The CDR3 spells CASSPLEEREKLFF. The CDR3 bases are TGTGCCAGCAGCCCTCTGGAGGAGCGGGAAAAACTGTTTTTT.